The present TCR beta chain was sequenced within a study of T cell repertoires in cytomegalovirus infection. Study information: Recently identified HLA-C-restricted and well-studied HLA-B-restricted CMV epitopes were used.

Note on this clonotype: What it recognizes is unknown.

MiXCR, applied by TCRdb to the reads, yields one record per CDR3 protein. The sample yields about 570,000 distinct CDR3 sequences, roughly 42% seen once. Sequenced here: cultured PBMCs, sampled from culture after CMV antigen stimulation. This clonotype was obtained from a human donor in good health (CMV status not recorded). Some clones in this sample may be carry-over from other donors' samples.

The CDR3 is CASSPPGGQRIETQYF. DNA of the CDR3: TGTGCCAGCAGCCCTCCAGGTGGCCAGAGAATAGAGACCCAGTACTTC. The chain couples TRBV7-2 to TRBJ2-5; D not certain. Germline V lookup: CDR1 SGHTA, CDR2 FQGNSA. The CDR3 consists of 16 residues. V gave up 5 bases and J gave up 4 bases, with 20 bases separating them.